The T cell receptor beta chain under discussion was sequenced for a study of blood T cell repertoires in COVID-19. Study-wide background: Donors in the United States, Italy and Spain gave samples during acute or convalescent COVID-19. PBMCs, B-cell-depleted T cells, or T cells were the source of the cDNA or gDNA that made up the material.

Original analysis: Estimation of nucleated cell counts relied on the amplification of reference gene primers. Measured with immunoSEQ multiplex PCR; TCRdb has only the in-frame clones, and not every one. V, J and clone size derive from that table, while D and trimming were established from the DNA sequence. The sample includes 210,000 or so clones, roughly 89% seen only once; the top ten take about 0.66%. Only one count was recorded for this clone. V lost 0 bases to trimming and J lost 6 bases; unmatched junction nucleotides: 6. Germline V gene data show CDR1 as SGHKS and CDR2 as YYEKEE (reference sequence). This CDR3 has 16 residues.

The chain couples TRBV5-5 to TRBJ2-1, with TRBD2 matching 10 bases. This TCR derives from a man between 45 and 60 years old with acute or convalescent COVID-19. The sequenced sample was peripheral blood. CDR3 protein: CASSLVAGGPSNEQFF. The DNA of the CDR3 is TGTGCCAGCAGCTTGGTAGCGGGAGGACCATCCAATGAGCAGTTCTTC.